This T cell receptor beta chain was documented in a study of T cell changes during pregnancy in multiple sclerosis. The germline V gene has CDR1 SGHRS and CDR2 YFSETQ. This CDR3 has 15 residues. The ends lost 4 bases at V and 0 bases at J; junction bases unmatched: 7. Method: immunoSEQ multiplex PCR; TCRdb's copy keeps in-frame clones and lacks some. The repertoire includes around 39,000 clones, approximately 85% of them detected once, and 1.2% sits in the top ten. The TCR was taken from a female donor with multiple sclerosis, enrolled in a pregnancy study. The rearrangement uses TRBV5-1 and TRBJ2-7; the match to TRBD2 covers 7 bases. The source material was CD4+ T cells from peripheral blood mononuclear cells, sampled before pregnancy. The CDR3 loop reads CASSRQGGSSYEQYF. The CDR3, as DNA: TGCGCCAGCAGCCGTCAGGGCGGGAGCTCCTACGAGCAGTACTTC. Looking up the rest from reference TRBV5-1 and TRBJ2-7 gives the full variable domain: KAGVTQTPRYLIKTRGQQVTLSCSPISGHRSVSWYQQTPGQGLQFLFEYFSETQRNKGNFPGRFSGRQFSNSRSEMNVSTLELGDSALYLCASSRQGGSSYEQYFGPGTRLTVT.